The T cell receptor (beta chain) under discussion was sequenced for a study of cytomegalovirus exposure and HLA in healthy donors. Across the study: It was reported in a later analysis that the 90 to 150 validation repertoires used the same platform as the 666 first-cohort repertoires.

Here immunoSEQ multiplex PCR was the method, and the copy in TCRdb shows in-frame clones only, minus some. The table records around 200,000 clones, 88% of them present only once. This CDR3 comprises 14 residues. Germline V gives CDR1 MNHEY, CDR2 SMNVEV (reference sequence). Trimming removed 5 bases from V and 7 bases from J, with 17 bases in between. The donors were members of the approximately 120-subject validation cohort (separate from the approximately 670-subject first cohort). Points on this clone: Its matching antigen is unknown.

Study-wide results and caveats: Reports described diagnosis of cytomegalovirus status by the classifier as highly specific and sensitive.

Source material: PBMCs. The chain uses TRBV27 and TRBJ2-5, with D maybe TRBD1 (5 bases). This TCR came from a woman under 30 in good health and CMV-seronegative. The CDR3 here is CASSPLTDQGTQYF. The CDR3 nucleotides are TGTGCCAGCAGTCCCCTGACAGACCAGGGGACCCAGTACTTC.